These 18 T cell receptor beta chains were all obtained from the same sample, sequenced in a study of blood T cell repertoires in COVID-19. Data came from immunoSEQ multiplex PCR; TCRdb stores just in-frame clones and leaves some out. The sample holds around 250,000 clones; about 91% are singletons and the top ten take about 3%. The sample consisted of PBMCs or T cells enriched from blood (not recorded which). Receptor source: a man in his forties who had been exposed to COVID-19.

This chain connects TRBV11-2 to TRBJ1-2, with D perhaps matching TRBD1 (5 bases). V was trimmed by 2 bases and J by 6 bases, leaving 10 bases between them. CDR3 length equals 13 residues. Germline V gives CDR1 SGHAT, CDR2 FQNNGV. CDR3 in amino acids: CASSLTGDDGYTF. The CDR3 coding sequence is TGTGCCAGCAGCTTAACGGGGGACGATGGCTACACCTTC.

V is TRBV6-5 and J is TRBJ1-6, with D perhaps matching TRBD1 (6 bases). Germline assignment: CDR1 MNHEY and CDR2 SVGAGI. CDR3 length: 14 residues. Trimming pared 5 bases from V and 3 bases from J, leaving 8 bases between. The CDR3 DNA is TGTGCCAGCAGTACAGGGATCTATAATTCACCCCTCCACTTT. Residues: CASSTGIYNSPLHF.

This clone was recorded once. V and J are TRBV2 and TRBJ1-5, with TRBD1 matching 7 bases. In germline, CDR1 is SNHLY, CDR2 FYNNEI. CDR3 length: 15 amino acids. Unmatched junction bases numbered 11, after V lost 7 bases and J lost 5 bases. CDR3 sequence: CASNPGRGMDQPQHF. In nucleotides, the CDR3 is TGTGCCAGCAATCCCGGCAGGGGGATGGATCAGCCCCAGCATTTT.

This clone appeared once. Other DNA sequences within the sample encode an identical CDR3. The gene calls are TRBV29-1 and TRBJ2-7, with a tentative D call TRBD1 (6 bases). There are 12 residues in the CDR3. CDR1 and CDR2 (germline): SQVTM, ANQGSEA. The V end was cut by 6 bases, the J end by 2 bases, with 11 bases between. CDR3 coding DNA: TGCAGCGTGGTTGGACAGACCTACGAGCAGTACTTC. Translated, it gives CSVVGQTYEQYF.

The chain couples TRBV3-1 (or the pseudogene TRBV3-2) to TRBJ2-3; D is possibly TRBD2 (6 bases). V was pared by 1 base and J by 5 bases, with 16 bases between. Per germline, CDR1 LGHDT and CDR2 YNNKEL (reference sequence). The CDR3 has 16 amino acids. This chain's CDR3 is CASSQALGGRVDTQYF. The CDR3 DNA is TGTGCCAGCAGCCAAGCCCTGGGGGGTCGGGTAGATACGCAGTATTTT.

V gene TRBV5-8 combines with J gene TRBJ2-7; 9 positions agree with TRBD2. CDR1 and CDR2 from the germline V gene are SGHTS and YDEGEE. The CDR3 has 15 residues. The junction had 11 bases not matched to a gene; V was cut back by 4 bases and J by 6 bases. This chain's CDR3 is CASSRGAGGLREQYF. The CDR3 DNA follows: TGTGCCAGCAGCCGAGGAGCGGGAGGCCTCCGCGAGCAGTACTTC.

The CDR3 is CASSFAGAWDRVDGYTF. CDR3 nucleotides: TGTGCCAGCAGTTTTGCTGGGGCCTGGGACAGGGTGGATGGCTACACCTTC. This chain connects TRBV27 to TRBJ1-2; TRBD1 agrees at 9 bases. The CDR3 sequence is 17 residues long. Germline lookup yields CDR1 MNHEY and CDR2 SMNVEV (reference sequence). The V segment lost 3 bases and the J segment 6 bases; nucleotides outside the gene matches: 14.

The V gene is TRBV29-1, the J gene TRBJ2-2; TRBD1 matches 7 bases. V dropped 5 bases and J dropped 3; count of bases not matched to a gene: 3. Germline CDR1 and CDR2: SQVTM and ANQGSEA. This CDR3 contains 13 residues. CDR3 nucleotides: TGCAGCGTTAGGGACAGAGACACCGGGGAGCTGTTTTTT. Translating it yields CSVRDRDTGELFF.

The V call is TRBV7-9, the J call TRBJ1-4; tentative D call: TRBD1 (5 bases). V lost 5 bases to trimming and J lost 5 bases, with 12 bases between them. Germline V lookup: CDR1 SEHNR, CDR2 FQNEAQ (reference sequence). The CDR3 extends over 14 amino acids. The CDR3 sequence: CASSPGGGNEKLFF. Written as DNA, the CDR3 is TGTGCCAGCAGCCCCGGGGGGGGGAATGAAAAACTGTTTTTT.

The CDR3 DNA reads TGTGCCAGCAGCATAGACAGAGAAAAACTGTTTTTT. Its protein is CASSIDREKLFF. The gene calls are TRBV7-2 and TRBJ1-4; possible D gene TRBD1, 5 bases. Trimming cost V 5 bases and J 8 bases, with 9 bases left between them. This CDR3 comprises 12 residues. CDR1 SGHTA and CDR2 FQGNSA come from the germline V gene.

The chain is built from TRBV7-2 and TRBJ2-1; the match to TRBD2 covers 7 bases. Trimming removed 4 bases from V and 7 bases from J; junction bases left unmatched: 16. This CDR3 is built from 17 residues. Per the germline V gene, CDR1 is SGHTA and CDR2 is FQGNSA. The CDR3 coding sequence is TGTGCCAGCAGCTCCCCGCGGGCCAGCGGGATGGTAAATGAGCAGTTCTTC. Translating gives CASSSPRASGMVNEQFF.

J is TRBJ1-1 and V is TRBV15, with 12 bases matching TRBD1. Germline values: CDR1 LNHNV, CDR2 YYDKDF (reference sequence). This CDR3 contains 18 residues. V lost 1 base, J lost 5 bases, and 11 bases stayed unmatched. As DNA, the CDR3 is TGTGCCACCAGCAGAGGGGGCGGGGACAGGGGGCGATGGACTGAAGCTTTCTTT. Its protein is CATSRGGGDRGRWTEAFF.

The chain employs TRBV9 and TRBJ2-1; 9 nucleotides match TRBD2. The V gene end was trimmed by 3 bases and the J gene end by 8 bases; junction bases not matched to a gene: 9. Germline V lookup: CDR1 SGDLS, CDR2 YYNGEE. The CDR3 sequence is 15 residues long. The CDR3 DNA is TGTGCCAGCAGCGAGCTAGCGGGGAGGGGGGATGAGCAGTTCTTC. It yields the protein CASSELAGRGDEQFF.

The rearrangement links TRBV19 to TRBJ2-6, with a weak D call TRBD2 (5 bases). The CDR3 length is 18 residues. In germline, CDR1 is LNHDA, CDR2 SQIVND (reference sequence). The V end lost 1 base, the J end lost 2 bases, and 15 bases lay between the germline ends. CDR3 amino acids: CASSIVSGTVTGANVLTF. The CDR3, as DNA: TGTGCCAGTAGTATAGTGTCGGGAACGGTAACTGGGGCCAACGTCCTGACTTTC.

This clone was found once. The V gene is TRBV15, the J gene TRBJ2-1; 9 bases map to TRBD1. This CDR3 has 15 amino acids. Trimming removed 1 base from V and 8 bases from J; junction bases left unmatched: 6. Germline-derived CDR1 and CDR2 are LNHNV and YYDKDF (reference sequence). The CDR3 DNA reads as TGTGCCACCAGCAGAGCCGGGACAGGGTTGTATGAGCAGTTCTTC. Translation gives CATSRAGTGLYEQFF.

The rearrangement links TRBV30 to TRBJ1-1, with TRBD1 matching over 8 bases. This CDR3 is built from 12 residues. The germline gives CDR1 GTSNPN, CDR2 SVGIG (reference sequence). V lost 5 bases and J lost 10; bases outside the gene matches: 9. The DNA of the CDR3 is TGTGCCTGGCGCCTGGACAGGGTGGTAGCTTTCTTT. Its translation: CAWRLDRVVAFF.

This chain uses TRBV7-9 with TRBJ1-2, with TRBD1 matching over 7 bases. J lost 2 bases, V lost 4 bases, and 7 bases had no gene match. Germline V gives CDR1 SEHNR, CDR2 FQNEAQ (reference sequence). The CDR3 has 15 amino acids. This CDR3 is CASSSTGEINYGYTF. The CDR3 DNA sequence: TGTGCCAGCAGCTCTACAGGGGAAATCAACTATGGCTACACCTTC.

This clone appeared a single time. This chain links TRBV4-1 with TRBJ2-5, with TRBD2 identical over 7 bases. The trim removed 1 base at V and 2 bases at J, leaving 4 bases unmatched. The CDR3 length is 15 residues. CDR1 and CDR2 from the germline V gene are MGHRA and YSYEKL. Written as DNA, the CDR3 is TGCGCCAGCAGCCAAGTTGGGGGGGAACAAGAGACCCAGTACTTC. It is translated as CASSQVGGEQETQYF.